Reported below is one TCR beta chain. Its antigen is currently unknown. This record belongs to a study of CD8 T cells in Susac syndrome. Study in general: Treatment status at blood draw for the Susac syndrome patients was therapy-naive, corticosteroids, or intravenous immunoglobulin alone.

General study points: Susac CD8+ cells expanded clonally the most in TEMRA cells and in active patients.

CDR1 MDHEN and CDR2 SYDVKM come from the germline V gene. J gave up 2 bases and V 1 base, and 10 bases lay outside the gene matches. The CDR3 has 17 residues. An amount of RNA that ranged from roughly 0.45 to 1 ug was reverse transcribed with random hexamers. Amplification of TCR beta CDR3 was carried out by immunoSEQ multiplex PCR, which covered 54 Vbeta and 13 Jbeta segments. In TCRdb, the immunoSEQ multiplex PCR reads were re-called with MiXCR into one record per CDR3 protein. The sample contains 92,000 or so distinct CDR3 sequences, about 96% of which appear only once. TEMRA cells were FACS-enriched, and CD8+ and CD4+ T cells were isolated negatively.

The receptor comes from a human donor with Susac syndrome. Sequencing was done on a sample of CD8+ T cells from PBMCs. The chain recombines TRBV28 with TRBJ2-7, with 8 bases aligning to TRBD1. In DNA form, the CDR3 reads TGTGCCAGCAGTTTATCAGGGGGCTATCGTTGGGCCTACGAGCAGTACTTC. The encoded protein is CASSLSGGYRWAYEQYF.